A single sample gave rise to the 22 T cell receptor beta chains below, sequenced in a study of T cells after yellow fever vaccination. TCRdb redid the calling of the 5' RACE reads with MiXCR, one entry per CDR3 protein. Of approximately 340,000 distinct CDR3 sequences listed, 8.7% are singletons. This specimen consisted of PBMCs, obtained on the day of the first yellow fever vaccination. The source is a man aged 18 to 29 who received the YFV17D yellow fever vaccine.

This clonotype appeared many times. The chain links TRBV4-3 to TRBJ1-5; possible D gene TRBD1, 5 bases. CDR1 is LGHNA, CDR2 YSLEER, per germline. Trimming removed 2 bases from V and 10 bases from J, with 12 bases in between. The CDR3 has 13 residues. CDR3: CASSQLQGKPQHF. Here the CDR3 DNA reads TGCGCCAGCAGCCAATTGCAGGGTAAACCCCAGCATTTT.

This clonotype was observed a few times. This chain connects TRBV7-3 to TRBJ2-2; TRBD1 agrees at 7 bases. J was trimmed by 5 bases and V by 4 bases; bases with no gene match: 10. The CDR3 length is 16 residues. CDR1 and CDR2 (germline): SGHTA, FQGTGA. CDR3 sequence: CASSSRAQGVTGELFF. CDR3 coding DNA: TGTGCCAGCAGCTCCAGGGCCCAGGGGGTGACCGGGGAGCTGTTTTTT.

The rearrangement links TRBV20-1 to TRBJ2-3; D might be TRBD2 (5 bases). This CDR3 has 13 amino acids. CDR1 is DFQATT and CDR2 is SNEGSKA in the germline V gene (reference sequence). The CDR3 here is CRILAPGTDTQYF. CDR3 coding DNA: TGCAGAATTTTGGCGCCGGGGACAGATACGCAGTATTTT.

In this sample, this clonotype turned up a few times. The chain has TRBV16 and TRBJ1-2; 9 nucleotides line up with TRBD1. Per the germline V gene, CDR1 is KGHSY and CDR2 is FQNENV. Unmatched junction bases numbered 8, after V lost 0 bases and J lost 6 bases. The CDR3 has 16 residues. CDR3 bases: TGTGCCAGCAGCCAATCGCGGACAGGGGACGGCGATGGCTACACCTTC. This encodes CASSQSRTGDGDGYTF.

The chain uses TRBV7-2 and TRBJ2-5, with D unresolved. V dropped 1 base and J dropped 1 base, with 7 bases sitting between them. Looked up from germline, CDR1 is SGHTA and CDR2 is FQGNSA. The CDR3 is 14 residues long. In DNA form, the CDR3 reads TGTGCCAGCAGCTTAGTGGCCAGCCAAGAGACCCAGTACTTC. This gives the protein CASSLVASQETQYF.

This clonotype came up a few times. This chain uses TRBV20-1 with TRBJ2-5; D remains ambiguous. CDR3 length equals 16 residues. Germline CDR1 DFQATT, CDR2 SNEGSKA (reference sequence). V was pared by 3 bases and J by 5 bases, with 22 bases between. The CDR3 sequence is CSASPPKGGPRETQYF. The DNA for the CDR3 is TGCAGTGCTAGCCCCCCAAAGGGCGGACCTCGGGAGACCCAGTACTTC.

The CDR3: CASSPSGGVGEQFF. CDR3 DNA: TGTGCCTCTTCCCCCAGCGGGGGGGTGGGTGAGCAGTTCTTC. The V gene is TRBV24-1, the J gene TRBJ2-1, with 10 bases matching TRBD2. Per germline, CDR1 KGHDR and CDR2 SFDVKD. The CDR3 consists of 14 residues. V was clipped by 12 bases and J by 9 bases; unmatched bases: 13.

This clonotype came up a few times. This chain connects TRBV29-1 to TRBJ2-5; tentative D call: TRBD1 (6 bases). Between the trimmed V and J ends, which lost 6 bases and 5 bases, there was a span of 10 bases. CDR1 and CDR2 (germline): SQVTM, ANQGSEA. The CDR3 totals 11 residues. The CDR3 DNA is TGCAGCGTCGGGACACTGGAGACCCAGTACTTC. Amino acids: CSVGTLETQYF.

There are many counts of this clonotype. The rearrangement joins TRBV7-2 to TRBJ2-3; possibly TRBD1 for D (5 bases). The germline V gene has CDR1 SGHTA and CDR2 FQGNSA. This CDR3 has 14 amino acids. V dropped 5 bases and J dropped 6 bases, with 15 bases sitting between them. CDR3 in DNA: TGTGCCAGCAGCACCAAAGGACATCCGGATACGCAGTATTTT. This codes for CASSTKGHPDTQYF.

This clonotype appeared many times. The chain carries TRBV6-1 and TRBJ1-2; 7 nucleotides align to TRBD1. CDR3 length equals 14 residues. Germline-derived CDR1 and CDR2 are MNHNS and SASEGT. J lost 8 bases, V lost 7 bases, and 13 bases had no gene match. The CDR3 DNA reads TGTGCCAGCAAGGACACAGGGGCCGCTCTGGGCTACACCTTC. This gives the protein CASKDTGAALGYTF.

The chain is built from TRBV5-1 and TRBJ1-2, with 9 positions matching TRBD1. The CDR3 contains 15 residues. Germline CDR1 is SGHRS and CDR2 is YFSETQ. V gave up 0 bases and J gave up 8 bases; unmatched junction bases: 8. The CDR3, as DNA: TGCGCCAGCAGCTTGGTCGGGGGGACAGGGCGAGGCTACACCTTC. Translating gives CASSLVGGTGRGYTF.

The table lists this clonotype with a few counts. V and J are TRBV18 and TRBJ2-2; TRBD1 or TRBD2 may be the D gene (5 bases each). Germline lookup yields CDR1 KGHSH and CDR2 LQKENI. V was trimmed by 6 bases and J by 1 base, leaving 18 bases between them. CDR3 length: 17 amino acids. The CDR3 reads CASSQSTGTRNTGELFF. CDR3 sequence (DNA): TGTGCCAGCTCCCAAAGTACCGGGACGAGGAACACCGGGGAGCTGTTTTTT.

This clonotype came up once. The chain carries TRBV28 and TRBJ2-5; D remains ambiguous. CDR3 length equals 13 residues. CDR1 and CDR2 from the germline V gene are MDHEN and SYDVKM. The ends were cut back, 6 bases at V and 5 bases at J, with 13 bases in the middle. CDR3 sequence: CASRTPTPETQYF. CDR3 DNA sequence: TGTGCCAGCAGGACTCCGACCCCTGAGACCCAGTACTTC.

The J gene is TRBJ1-6, the V gene TRBV14, with 7 bases that match TRBD1. The CDR3 loop spans 17 amino acids. With 4 bases clipped from V and 7 bases from J, the junction kept 13 bases outside the gene matches. CDR1 is SGHDN and CDR2 is FVKESK in the germline V gene. The CDR3 protein is CASSRYQGQATNSPLHF. DNA of the CDR3: TGTGCCAGCAGCCGCTACCAAGGACAGGCCACAAATTCACCCCTCCACTTT.

In its sample, this clonotype was seen a few times. V usage is TRBV2 and J usage is TRBJ2-1, with D possibly matching TRBD1 (6 bases). Germline assignment: CDR1 SNHLY and CDR2 FYNNEI. The CDR3 is made up of 14 amino acids. V was clipped by 4 bases and J by 5 bases, with 12 bases between them. The CDR3, as DNA: TGTGCCAGCAGTGCTAGAGGGGGAAACAATGAGCAGTTCTTC. Protein: CASSARGGNNEQFF.

This clonotype came up a few times. This chain joins TRBV30 and TRBJ2-3; 7 nucleotides match TRBD1. CDR1 GTSNPN and CDR2 SVGIG come from the germline V gene (reference sequence). The CDR3 contains 13 residues. The V and J ends lost 0 bases and 5 bases, in that order; junction bases with no gene match: 2. In nucleotides, the CDR3 is TGTGCCTGGAGTGTAGGGGGCGGAGATACGCAGTATTTT. The encoded protein is CAWSVGGGDTQYF.

This clonotype came up a few times. This chain connects TRBV7-6 to TRBJ1-5; no firm D call. CDR3 length: 15 residues. Trimming cost V 1 base and J 4 bases, with 11 bases left between them. The germline V gene encodes CDR1 SGHVS and CDR2 FNYEAQ. CDR3 region: CASSLGPGLNQPQHF. The CDR3 region has the DNA TGTGCCAGCAGCTTAGGCCCAGGACTGAATCAGCCCCAGCATTTT.

Many counts were recorded for this clonotype. This chain uses TRBV5-1 with TRBJ1-1; no firm D call. This CDR3 is built from 14 residues. Per the germline V gene, CDR1 is SGHRS and CDR2 is YFSETQ. Trimming removed 0 bases at V and 6 bases at J, with 12 bases between. The CDR3, as DNA: TGCGCCAGCAGCTTGGAGTTAGGCACAGCTGAAGCTTTCTTT. Protein sequence: CASSLELGTAEAFF.

The chain has TRBV15 and TRBJ2-7; D unclear. This CDR3 has 14 residues. Germline lookup yields CDR1 LNHNV and CDR2 YYDKDF (reference sequence). V was clipped by 3 bases and J by 3 bases, with 12 bases between them. CDR3 coding DNA: TGTGCCACCAGCAGGGATAAGAACCTCTACGAGCAGTACTTC. Translation: CATSRDKNLYEQYF.

This clonotype has just a few counts. V is TRBV6-5 and J is TRBJ1-1, with D perhaps matching TRBD1 (5 bases). The germline V gene encodes CDR1 MNHEY and CDR2 SVGAGI. The germline V and J ends were trimmed by 4 bases and 1 base, with 13 bases remaining between them. CDR3 length: 15 amino acids. CDR3 in amino acids: CASSSRGTENTEAFF. CDR3 nucleotides: TGTGCCAGCAGTTCCCGCGGGACGGAGAACACTGAAGCTTTCTTT.

This clonotype showed up just a few times. V gene TRBV10-3 combines with J gene TRBJ2-5, with 7 bases aligning to TRBD2. The CDR3 totals 13 residues. The trim removed 9 bases at V and 4 bases at J, leaving 8 bases unmatched. CDR1 ENHRY and CDR2 SYGVKD come from the germline V gene. The CDR3 loop is CAIAERGRETQYF. CDR3 nucleotides: TGTGCCATAGCCGAGCGGGGACGAGAGACCCAGTACTTC.

The chain joins TRBV7-3 to TRBJ1-1; D not resolved. The CDR3 runs to 13 residues. Trimming left V 5 bases short and J 3 bases short, with 10 bases between. Germline V gene lookup returns CDR1 SGHTA and CDR2 FQGTGA. The CDR3 protein is CASSTPEDTEAFF. Written as DNA, the CDR3 is TGTGCCAGCAGCACCCCGGAGGACACTGAAGCTTTCTTT. Full variable domain (remainder filled in from reference TRBV7-3 and TRBJ1-1): GAGVSQTPSNKVTEKGKYVELRCDPISGHTALYWYRQSLGQGPEFLIYFQGTGAADDSGLPNDRFFAVRPEGSVSTLKIQRTERGDSAVYLCASSTPEDTEAFFGQGTRLTVV.